This T cell receptor (beta chain) is drawn from a study of blood T cell repertoires in COVID-19 (dated by TCRdb to 2018 to 2020). Turning to the overall study: Collaborator samples came from the United States, Italy and Spain and covered acute and convalescent phases of COVID-19. The prospective study material was composed of cDNA or gDNA derived from T cells, B-cell-depleted T cells, or PBMCs. Nearly every sample came with metadata listing a de-identified subject ID, COVID-19 status, age in years and sex. Samples came from the ongoing ImmuneRACE study (first 160 participants) plus 1,254 subjects from 6 global collaborators. Deeply sampled blood TCRbeta repertoires from subjects exposed to, actively infected with, or recovered from COVID-19 were included in the dataset. The repertoires were released in a freely available public database meant as a resource for research on the immune response to SARS-CoV-2. HLA class I and class II types, where available, came from metadata supplied by the sample provider rather than from assay-based typing. Results the study describes overall, beyond this receptor: Clinical and demographic metadata were provided uncurated, with the amount varying by source and participant.

TCRbeta CDR3 regions were amplified from genomic DNA by means of the immunoSEQ Assay, a bias-controlled multiplex PCR. The study's processing was this. Within the assay, amplification of reference gene primers was used to estimate how many nucleated cells each sample contained. To quantify the absolute abundance of each unique TCRbeta CDR3 rearrangement, sequence reads were collapsed and filtered. For each sample, productive Simpson clonality was calculated by taking the square root of Simpson's diversity index across productive rearrangements. TCRdb's version of the immuneACCESS table is confined to in-frame rearrangements and falls short of the full clone set. An unresolved V gene accounts for under half of the shortfall where checked; the remainder is of unknown origin. That table supplies the V and J calls and clone size; D and trimming were determined from the DNA. The sample table records 250,000 to 300,000 clones; just over 90% of these occur just once. Around 2.2% of the sample is in the top ten clones.

In Seattle, one collaborating source enrolled patients while the infection was active and tracked those patients longitudinally over the course of disease. Each collaborating institution followed its own protocols to collect whole blood in K2EDTA tubes. For TCRbeta analysis, collaborator samples were shipped as frozen whole blood, as isolated PBMCs, or as DNA extracted from either sample type. As for this clone: Its antigen has not been determined. No base qualities exist here, and no much larger clone lies one base off it.

Relative to germline, V is missing 7 bases and J is missing 3 bases, with 14 bases of the junction outside any gene match. The CDR1 and CDR2 encoded by the germline V gene (reference sequence) are LNHDA and SQIVND. The CDR3 contains 16 residues, cysteine and phenylalanine counted. Here the CDR3 DNA is all that survives: 48 bases in frame from base 1. The specimen sequenced was peripheral blood. The receptor chain draws on TRBV19 and TRBJ1-1, with 7 junctional bases fitting TRBD1. The sequence came from a woman between 25 and 40 years old with COVID-19, enrolled during active disease. CDR3 region: CASTPRGPGTDTEAFF. The DNA reads as follows: TGTGCCAGTACCCCACGGGGTCCCGGGACAGACACTGAAGCTTTCTTT.